Listed below are T cell receptor beta chains from one sample, sequenced in a study of blood T cell repertoires in COVID-19. Assay used: immunoSEQ multiplex PCR; TCRdb lists only in-frame clones, some missing. The repertoire holds roughly 120,000 clones, with about 83% as singletons. Sequenced input: peripheral blood. All receptors derive from a human donor in a cohort sampled during active COVID-19. Both conserved end residues are part of each CDR3. A D gene is named only where the DNA matches it firmly. Size tells how often a clone was seen (once, few, many) or the class of an expanded clone, and some rows leave it out.

D,V,J,size,DNA,CDR3
NA,TRBV7-8,TRBJ2-2,NA,TGTGCCAGCAGCTTACACGACAGAACCACCGGGGAGCTGTTTTTT,CASSLHDRTTGELFF
NA,TRBV3-1/TRBV3-2,TRBJ2-3,NA,TGTGCCAGCAGCCAAGATCCGGCCGGGAGTAGCACAGATACGCAGTATTTT,CASSQDPAGSSTDTQYF
NA,TRBV7-9,TRBJ2-7,NA,TGTGCCAGCAGCCCCTGGGCTGTGGAGGGGAGCGAGCAGTACTTC,CASSPWAVEGSEQYF
TRBD1,TRBV9,TRBJ1-3,NA,TGTGCCAGCAGCGTTCAGGGGGCTACGGCTGGAAACACCATATATTTT,CASSVQGATAGNTIYF
TRBD2,TRBV7-2,TRBJ2-6,NA,TGTGCCAGCAGCTCCGCTAGCGGGAGGTACGCTGGGGCCAACGTCCTGACTTTC,CASSSASGRYAGANVLTF
TRBD1,TRBV3-1/TRBV3-2,TRBJ1-3,NA,TGTGCCAGCAGCCAACGACAGGGAAGTTCTGGAAACACCATATATTTT,CASSQRQGSSGNTIYF
TRBD1,TRBV29-1,TRBJ2-7,NA,TGCAGCGTACAAAACAGGGGAACCTACGAGCAGTACTTC,CSVQNRGTYEQYF
NA,TRBV5-6,TRBJ2-1,NA,TGTGCCAGTTATGGGGGGATCTCCTACAATGAGCAGTTCTTC,CASYGGISYNEQFF
TRBD1,TRBV7-2,TRBJ2-7,NA,TGTGCCAGCAGGTCAGACAGGGTTCGGTTCGAGCAGTACTTC,CASRSDRVRFEQYF
NA,TRBV28,TRBJ1-5,few,TGTGCCAGCAGCCCCGGGGGGAACAATCAGCCCCAGCATTTT,CASSPGGNNQPQHF
TRBD1,TRBV6-5,TRBJ2-7,NA,TGTGCCAGCAGCCCCGGGACAGGGCGTTACGAGCAGTACTTC,CASSPGTGRYEQYF